The 30 T cell receptor beta chains below all came from one sample that was sequenced in a study of T cell repertoires in cytomegalovirus infection. For these TCRs, the target antigens are not known. TCRdb ran MiXCR on the reads and lists one entry per CDR3 protein. The sample holds hundreds of thousands of distinct CDR3 sequences, around 30% seen once. Sequencing used cultured CD8+ T cells from PBMCs, obtained from culture after CMV antigen stimulation. All receptors derive from a human donor in good health (CMV status not recorded). Some clones in this sample may be carry-over from other donors' samples.

The rearrangement links TRBV11-2 to TRBJ1-1; 8 bases match TRBD1. CDR3 length equals 16 residues. V trimming: 1 base; J trimming: 3 bases; junction bases outside the gene matches: 7. Germline loops: CDR1 SGHAT, CDR2 FQNNGV. The DNA for the CDR3 is TGTGCCAGCAGCTTAGGCCAGACAGGGGTGGACACTGAAGCTTTCTTT. Its protein product is CASSLGQTGVDTEAFF.

This clonotype was seen ten or more times. The J gene is TRBJ2-3, the V gene TRBV7-6; 8 positions match TRBD2. V trimming: 3 bases; J trimming: 0 bases; junction bases outside the gene matches: 11. The germline CDR1 and CDR2 sequences are SGHVS and FNYEAQ. CDR3 size: 18 residues. CDR3 DNA: TGTGCCAGCAGCTTCCCCCTACGCGGGGGGACTAGCACAGATACGCAGTATTTT. Protein product: CASSFPLRGGTSTDTQYF. The entire variable domain, with the rest obtained from reference TRBV7-6 and TRBJ2-3, is as follows: GAGVSQSPRYKVTKRGQDVALRCDPISGHVSLYWYRQALGQGPEFLTYFNYEAQQDKSGLPNDRFSAERPEGSISTLTIQRTEQRDSAMYRCASSFPLRGGTSTDTQYFGPGTRLTVL.

This rearrangement joins TRBV2 to TRBJ2-4; D not resolved. This CDR3 is 17 amino acids long. The ends were cut back, 1 base at V and 0 bases at J, with 13 bases in the middle. The germline V gene has CDR1 SNHLY and CDR2 FYNNEI. CDR3 amino acids: CASSEGLGVLAKNIQYF. As DNA, the CDR3 is TGTGCCAGCAGTGAAGGCCTAGGTGTTCTAGCCAAAAACATTCAGTACTTC.

V gene TRBV6-5 combines with J gene TRBJ1-6; TRBD1 matches at 8 bases. This CDR3 comprises 16 residues. V was pared by 2 bases and J by 8 bases, with 8 bases of the junction left unmatched. Germline assignment: CDR1 MNHEY and CDR2 SVGAGI. The DNA for the CDR3 is TGTGCCAGCAGTTACCTACAGGACAGGGCCGATTCACCCCTCCACTTT. Protein sequence: CASSYLQDRADSPLHF.

The chain uses TRBV7-6 and TRBJ1-1; TRBD1 might be the D (6 bases). Germline loops: CDR1 SGHVS, CDR2 FNYEAQ. V was pared by 5 bases and J by 0 bases, with 13 bases between. This CDR3 contains 15 residues. CDR3 in amino acids: CASSPQGHLNTEAFF. Here the CDR3 DNA reads TGTGCCAGCAGCCCCCAGGGACACCTGAACACTGAAGCTTTCTTT.

The gene calls are TRBV5-1 and TRBJ2-1; D is perhaps TRBD1 (6 bases). Between the trimmed V and J ends, which lost 4 bases and 7 bases, there was a span of 12 bases. CDR3 length equals 13 residues. Germline-derived CDR1 and CDR2 are SGHRS and YFSETQ. The DNA of the CDR3 is TGCGCCAGCAGCAGGACAGTGGGGAATGAGCAGTTCTTC. Protein product: CASSRTVGNEQFF.

This clonotype appeared a few times. The chain recombines TRBV27 with TRBJ2-3, with 9 bases matching TRBD2. Germline lookup yields CDR1 MNHEY and CDR2 SMNVEV (reference sequence). After removal of 3 bases from V and 4 bases from J, the junction contained 8 bases not matched to a gene. This CDR3 comprises 16 residues. In DNA, the CDR3 is TGTGCCAGCAGTTTTTCCCCAGCGGGGGGCCCAGATACGCAGTATTTT. Translating gives CASSFSPAGGPDTQYF.

The V and J genes are TRBV15 and TRBJ1-4, with a possible D match to TRBD1 (6 bases). This CDR3 has 16 residues. The V and J ends lost 0 bases and 4 bases respectively, with 12 bases between them. Germline lookup yields CDR1 LNHNV and CDR2 YYDKDF (reference sequence). CDR3 DNA: TGTGCCACCAGCAGAGAGGGGGGCCTTTTTAATGAAAAACTGTTTTTT. This translates into CATSREGGLFNEKLFF. Filled out from reference TRBV15 and TRBJ1-4, the complete variable domain reads DAMVIQNPRYQVTQFGKPVTLSCSQTLNHNVMYWYQQKSSQAPKLLFHYYDKDFNNEADTPDNFQSRRPNTSFCFLDIRSPGLGDTAMYLCATSREGGLFNEKLFFGSGTQLSVL.

This clonotype was seen just once. The chain employs TRBV28 and TRBJ2-7; TRBD1 agrees at 9 bases. The CDR3 loop spans 14 amino acids. The V gene end was trimmed by 2 bases and the J gene end by 7 bases; junction bases not matched to a gene: 6. Germline values: CDR1 MDHEN, CDR2 SYDVKM. This CDR3 reads CASSLGGQGFEQYV. In DNA form, the CDR3 reads TGTGCCAGCAGTTTAGGGGGACAGGGATTTGAGCAGTACGTC.

V and J are TRBV27 and TRBJ2-3; tentatively, D is TRBD2 (5 bases). Germline V gives CDR1 MNHEY, CDR2 SMNVEV (reference sequence). The CDR3 length is 14 residues. V shed 7 bases and J shed 4 bases, with 15 bases lying between them. CDR3 sequence reads: CASTNRGLADTQYF. The CDR3 nucleotides read TGTGCCAGCACCAACCGGGGTCTCGCAGATACGCAGTATTTT.

The sample holds one count of this clonotype. The rearrangement links TRBV7-4 to TRBJ2-7; 11 bases fit TRBD1. This CDR3 has 15 amino acids. V gave up 5 bases and J gave up 6 bases; unmatched junction bases: 9. CDR1 SGHVT and CDR2 SQSDAQ come from the germline V gene. CDR3 sequence: CASSPRGQGDSEQYF. The CDR3 coding sequence is TGTGCCAGCAGCCCCAGGGGACAGGGGGATAGCGAGCAGTACTTC.

The rearrangement joins TRBV6-2 or TRBV6-3 to TRBJ1-4; D is unresolved. Trimming removed 5 bases from V and 0 bases from J, with 10 bases in between. The CDR3 loop spans 15 amino acids. Germline-derived CDR1 and CDR2 are MNHEY and SVGEGT. CDR3 DNA sequence: TGTGCCAGCAGTCAAGAAATTCCAACTAATGAAAAACTGTTTTTT. Translation gives CASSQEIPTNEKLFF.

This chain joins TRBV6-2 or TRBV6-3 and TRBJ1-1; D is undetermined. The CDR3 consists of 13 residues. Germline V lookup: CDR1 MNHEY, CDR2 SVGEGT. Between the trimmed V and J ends, which lost 5 bases and 2 bases, there was a span of 9 bases. The CDR3 sequence is CASSHTSNTEAFF. CDR3 in DNA: TGTGCCAGCAGTCATACAAGTAACACTGAAGCTTTCTTT.

The genes are TRBV6-4 and TRBJ2-3; D uncertain. V lost 3 bases to trimming and J lost 0 bases, with 13 bases between them. This CDR3 has 16 residues. Germline V gene sequence: CDR1 MRHNA, CDR2 SNTAGT. The CDR3 loop is CASSDFMTYSTDTQYF. CDR3 sequence (DNA): TGTGCCAGCAGTGATTTCATGACCTATAGCACAGATACGCAGTATTTT.

In its sample, this clonotype was seen many times. The chain joins TRBV7-2 to TRBJ1-6; weak D call: TRBD1 (5 bases). The CDR3 has 17 residues. V was shortened by 3 bases and J by 6 bases, with 18 bases between the two germline ends. The germline V gene has CDR1 SGHTA and CDR2 FQGNSA. The CDR3 reads CASSFTIPDSPNSPLHF. The CDR3 bases are TGTGCCAGCAGCTTTACAATACCAGACAGCCCTAATTCACCCCTCCACTTT. The full variable domain, in which reference TRBV7-2 and TRBJ1-6 provide the parts outside the CDR3, is GAGVSQSPSNKVTEKGKDVELRCDPISGHTALYWYRQSLGQGLEFLIYFQGNSAPDKSGLPSDRFSAERTGGSVSTLTIQRTQQEDSAVYLCASSFTIPDSPNSPLHFGNGTRLTVT.

The genes are TRBV5-4 and TRBJ2-5; 7 bases agree with TRBD2. The CDR3 loop spans 18 amino acids. Germline V CDR1 and CDR2: SGHNT, YYREEE (reference sequence). V was clipped by 4 bases and J by 1 base; unmatched bases: 16. The CDR3 protein is CASSPGLLAVRFQETQYF. The CDR3 coding sequence is TGTGCCAGCAGCCCGGGACTATTAGCCGTGAGGTTCCAAGAGACCCAGTACTTC.

This clonotype has a count of ten or more. The J gene is TRBJ2-5, the V gene TRBV7-6; D gene ambiguous. The CDR3 sequence is 13 residues long. The V end was cut by 0 bases, the J end by 5 bases, with 7 bases between. Per germline, CDR1 SGHVS and CDR2 FNYEAQ. The CDR3 region has the DNA TGTGCCAGCAGCTTAGCGGGGAAGGAGACCCAGTACTTC. This translates into CASSLAGKETQYF.

This clonotype occurred a few times. V gene TRBV6-6 combines with J gene TRBJ2-2; D perhaps matches TRBD1 (5 bases). The V gene lost 6 bases and the J gene lost 6 bases, with 11 bases spanning the gap. The CDR3 spans 13 residues. Looked up from germline, CDR1 is MNHNY and CDR2 is SVGAGI (reference sequence). The CDR3 protein is CASSGRDAGELFF. In DNA form, the CDR3 reads TGTGCCAGCAGCGGCAGGGATGCCGGGGAGCTGTTTTTT.

The genes are TRBV2 and TRBJ1-1, with D possibly matching TRBD1 (5 bases). The CDR3 has 11 amino acids. Per germline, CDR1 SNHLY and CDR2 FYNNEI. Between the trimmed V and J ends, which lost 8 bases and 3 bases, there was a span of 7 bases. The CDR3 region is CASPRDTEAFF. The CDR3 DNA is TGTGCCAGCCCCAGGGACACTGAAGCTTTCTTT.

J is TRBJ2-3 and V is TRBV7-3; 9 bases align to TRBD1. The CDR3 is made up of 16 amino acids. V shed 4 bases and J 6 bases; nucleotides not matched to a gene: 11. CDR1 and CDR2 (germline): SGHTA, FQGTGA. The CDR3: CASSSPDRGGMDTQYF. The CDR3 DNA is TGTGCCAGCAGCTCCCCCGACAGGGGGGGGATGGATACGCAGTATTTT.

This clonotype was observed a few times. The chain combines TRBV27 with TRBJ2-5, with D perhaps TRBD1 or TRBD2 (5 bases each). Trimming removed 6 bases from V and 3 bases from J, with 11 bases in between. Germline V gives CDR1 MNHEY, CDR2 SMNVEV (reference sequence). The CDR3 loop spans 13 amino acids. Written as DNA, the CDR3 is TGTGCCAGCAGGTTAAGGGGAGAAGAGACCCAGTACTTC. This codes for CASRLRGEETQYF.

V is TRBV6-5 and J is TRBJ2-2, with 8 bases fitting TRBD1. The CDR3 covers 17 residues. Trimming at V came to 7 bases and at J to 0 bases, leaving 10 bases not matched to a gene. Germline CDR1 MNHEY, CDR2 SVGAGI. The CDR3 DNA follows: TGTGCCAGCACAAACGAATGGACAGGGACGAACACCGGGGAGCTGTTTTTT. It yields the protein CASTNEWTGTNTGELFF.

This clonotype was counted only a few times. This chain links TRBV12-3 or TRBV12-4 with TRBJ2-6; D not certain. This CDR3 contains 16 residues. Trimming left V 8 bases short and J 1 base short, with 15 bases between. DNA for the CDR3: TGTGCCAGCGAAAATCCGACTTTTTCTGGGGCCAACGTCCTGACTTTC. It yields the protein CASENPTFSGANVLTF.

The V and J genes are TRBV14 and TRBJ2-5, with 11 bases identical to TRBD2. Looked up from germline, CDR1 is SGHDN and CDR2 is FVKESK. The V and J ends lost 0 bases and 2 bases, in that order; junction bases with no gene match: 11. This CDR3 is 19 amino acids long. The CDR3 coding sequence is TGTGCCAGCAGCCAAGATATTGTGACTAGCGGGGCTATACAAGAGACCCAGTACTTC. Amino acids: CASSQDIVTSGAIQETQYF. The whole variable domain, remainder taken from reference TRBV14 and TRBJ2-5, is EAGVTQFPSHSVIEKGQTVTLRCDPISGHDNLYWYRRVMGKEIKFLLHFVKESKQDESGMPNNRFLAERTGGTYSTLKVQPAELEDSGVYFCASSQDIVTSGAIQETQYFGPGTRLLVL.

Points on this clonotype: This may be a read error: a much more frequent sequence differs by one nucleotide. The CDR3 nucleotides read TGTGCCAGCAGTTTACAGACCACCGGGGAGCTGTTTTTT. It yields the protein CASSLQTTGELFF. The chain combines TRBV27 with TRBJ2-2; no clear D gene. Germline loops: CDR1 MNHEY, CDR2 SMNVEV (reference sequence). This CDR3 has 13 amino acids. V lost 2 bases to trimming and J lost 4 bases, with 5 bases between them.

This clonotype has more than one count but fewer than ten. The gene calls are TRBV6-6 and TRBJ2-7; TRBD1 matches at 8 bases. The CDR3 contains 11 residues. CDR1 and CDR2 (germline): MNHNY, SVGAGI (reference sequence). The CDR3 DNA reads TGTGGAAGGGACAGGACCTACGAGCAGTACGTC. It encodes CGRDRTYEQYV.

This clonotype was observed at least ten times. The chain uses TRBV7-8 and TRBJ2-1; 7 bases are a match to TRBD1. CDR3 length: 15 residues. V was pared by 5 bases and J by 5 bases, with 9 bases of the junction left unmatched. The germline V gene has CDR1 SGHVS and CDR2 FQNEAQ. CDR3 sequence: CASSIHGQVHNEQFF. DNA for the CDR3: TGTGCCAGCAGCATCCACGGACAGGTCCACAATGAGCAGTTCTTC.

The chain carries TRBV4-1 and TRBJ1-2; 10 bases agree with TRBD1. CDR1 and CDR2 (germline): MGHRA, YSYEKL. The J segment lost 6 bases and the V segment lost 0 bases, leaving 10 bases of the junction unmatched. The CDR3 is 17 amino acids. DNA of the CDR3: TGCGCCAGCAGCCAAGAAGGGGGGACAGGGGTCTTCCATGGCTACACCTTC. Translated, it gives CASSQEGGTGVFHGYTF.

CDR3 DNA: TGTGCCAGCAGTTCCGGGACAGGATACCAGGATACGCAGTATTTT. This encodes CASSSGTGYQDTQYF. This rearrangement joins TRBV28 to TRBJ2-3; TRBD1 aligns across 8 bases. V gave up 4 bases and J gave up 6 bases; unmatched junction bases: 9. The CDR3 is 15 amino acids. CDR1 is MDHEN and CDR2 is SYDVKM in the germline V gene.

The chain uses TRBV7-2 and TRBJ1-5; D perhaps matches TRBD1 (5 bases). CDR1 and CDR2 (germline): SGHTA, FQGNSA. V was pared by 5 bases and J by 7 bases, with 12 bases between. This CDR3 contains 13 residues. CDR3 amino acids: CASSRSQDQPQHF. The CDR3 bases are TGTGCCAGCAGCCGTTCACAGGACCAGCCCCAGCATTTT.